This entry describes one T cell receptor beta chain. What it binds is unknown. V lost 5 bases and J 2 bases, leaving 27 bases between the germline ends. Germline V gene lookup returns CDR1 SEHNR and CDR2 FQNEAQ (reference sequence). This CDR3 has 19 amino acids. Clones were sequenced by immunoSEQ multiplex PCR, and TCRdb holds only the in-frame ones, with some missing. The sample holds about 2,200,000 clones; about 92% are singletons and the top ten take approximately 1.7%. The data were taken from a study of shared clonotypes between healthy human individuals. Study-level findings and limits: Some clonotypes were shared by all four sorted-subset donors, while others were not shared. The non-shared ones had lower generation probabilities than the shared ones. Collection of samples was limited to blood; tissue repertoires likely differ.

The naive CD8 population came from CD45RO-negative cells selected for CCR7, without terminally differentiated effector memory CD45RA+ cells. Sequencing was performed on naive CD8+ T cells from PBMCs. V and J are TRBV7-9 and TRBJ1-1, with a possible D match to TRBD1 (6 bases). This TCR came from a man younger than 35 in good health. Some clones in this sample may be carry-over from other donors' samples. CDR3 bases: TGTGCCAGCAGCCCTCACTGGGCAGGGGCCCTCTCTTTAAACACTGAAGCTTTCTTT. Protein sequence: CASSPHWAGALSLNTEAFF.